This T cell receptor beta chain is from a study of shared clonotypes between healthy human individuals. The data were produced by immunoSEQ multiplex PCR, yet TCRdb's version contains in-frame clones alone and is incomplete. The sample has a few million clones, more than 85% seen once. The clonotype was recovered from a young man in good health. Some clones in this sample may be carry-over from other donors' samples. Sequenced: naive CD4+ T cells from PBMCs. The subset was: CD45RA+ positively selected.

CDR3 coding DNA: TGTGCCAGCAGGTTAGCGGGAGGGCCGGGGGAGCAGTACTTC. As protein: CASRLAGGPGEQYF. This chain uses TRBV2 with TRBJ2-7, with 11 positions matching TRBD2. The J segment lost 7 bases and the V segment lost 6 bases, leaving 8 bases of the junction unmatched. CDR1 and CDR2 (germline): SNHLY, FYNNEI. CDR3 size: 14 residues.